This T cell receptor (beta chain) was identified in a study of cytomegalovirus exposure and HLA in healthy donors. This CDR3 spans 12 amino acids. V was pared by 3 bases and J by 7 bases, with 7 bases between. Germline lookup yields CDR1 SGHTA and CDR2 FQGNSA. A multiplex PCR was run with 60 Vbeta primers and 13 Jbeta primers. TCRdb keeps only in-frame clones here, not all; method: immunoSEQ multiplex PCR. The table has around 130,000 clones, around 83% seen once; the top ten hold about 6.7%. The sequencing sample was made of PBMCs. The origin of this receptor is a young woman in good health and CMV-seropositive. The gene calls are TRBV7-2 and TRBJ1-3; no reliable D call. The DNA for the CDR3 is TGTGCCAGCAGCTTCGGTGATAACACCATATATTTT. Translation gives CASSFGDNTIYF.